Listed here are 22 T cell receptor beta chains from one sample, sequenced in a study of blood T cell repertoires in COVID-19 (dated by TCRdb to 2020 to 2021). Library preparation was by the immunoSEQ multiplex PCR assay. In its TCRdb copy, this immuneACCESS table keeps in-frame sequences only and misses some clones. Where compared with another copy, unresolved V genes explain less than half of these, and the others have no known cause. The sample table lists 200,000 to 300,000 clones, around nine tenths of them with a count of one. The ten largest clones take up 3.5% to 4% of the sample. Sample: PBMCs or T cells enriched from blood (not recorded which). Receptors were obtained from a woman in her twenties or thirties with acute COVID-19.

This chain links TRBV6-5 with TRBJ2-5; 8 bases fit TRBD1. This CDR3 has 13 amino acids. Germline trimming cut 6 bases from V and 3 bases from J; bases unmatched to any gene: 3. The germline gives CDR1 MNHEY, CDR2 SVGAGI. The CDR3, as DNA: TGTGCCAGCAGCGGGACAGGAGAAGAGACCCAGTACTTC. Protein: CASSGTGEETQYF.

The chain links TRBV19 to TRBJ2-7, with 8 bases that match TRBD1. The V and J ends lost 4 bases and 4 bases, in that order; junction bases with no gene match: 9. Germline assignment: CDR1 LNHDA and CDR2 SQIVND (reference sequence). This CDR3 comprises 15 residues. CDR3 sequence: CASSTGQGNSYEQYF. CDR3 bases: TGTGCCAGTAGTACCGGACAGGGTAATTCGTACGAGCAGTACTTC.

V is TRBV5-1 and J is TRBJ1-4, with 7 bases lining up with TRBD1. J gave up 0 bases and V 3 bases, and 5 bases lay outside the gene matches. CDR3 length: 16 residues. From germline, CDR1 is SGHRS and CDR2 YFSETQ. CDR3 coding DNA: TGCGCCAGCAGCTCGAGGGACAGAACAACTAATGAAAAACTGTTTTTT. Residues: CASSSRDRTTNEKLFF.

CDR3 amino acids: CASSSRDRGYPEAFF. The CDR3 nucleotides are TGTGCCAGCAGTTCCCGGGACAGGGGATATCCTGAAGCTTTCTTT. The V gene is TRBV28, the J gene TRBJ1-1; 10 nucleotides line up with TRBD1. The J segment lost 6 bases and the V segment lost 4 bases, leaving 8 bases of the junction unmatched. Germline V gene data show CDR1 as MDHEN and CDR2 as SYDVKM. The CDR3 extends over 15 amino acids.

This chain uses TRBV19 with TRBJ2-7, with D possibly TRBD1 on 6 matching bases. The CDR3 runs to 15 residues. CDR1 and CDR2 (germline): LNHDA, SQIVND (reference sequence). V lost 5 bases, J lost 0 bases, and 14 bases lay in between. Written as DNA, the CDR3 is TGTGCCAGTAGTTGGGGACAAGGTCCCTCCTACGAGCAGTACTTC. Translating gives CASSWGQGPSYEQYF. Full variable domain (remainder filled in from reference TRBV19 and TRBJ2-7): DGGITQSPKYLFRKEGQNVTLSCEQNLNHDAMYWYRQDPGQGLRLIYYSQIVNDFQKGDIAEGYSVSREKKESFPLTVTSAQKNPTAFYLCASSWGQGPSYEQYFGPGTRLTVT.

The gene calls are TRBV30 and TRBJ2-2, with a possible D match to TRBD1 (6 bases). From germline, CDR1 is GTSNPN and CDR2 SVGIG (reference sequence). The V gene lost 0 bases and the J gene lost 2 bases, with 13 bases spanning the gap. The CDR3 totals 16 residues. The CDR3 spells CAWSVPGTPNTGELFF. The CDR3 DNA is TGTGCCTGGAGTGTACCCGGGACACCTAACACCGGGGAGCTGTTTTTT.

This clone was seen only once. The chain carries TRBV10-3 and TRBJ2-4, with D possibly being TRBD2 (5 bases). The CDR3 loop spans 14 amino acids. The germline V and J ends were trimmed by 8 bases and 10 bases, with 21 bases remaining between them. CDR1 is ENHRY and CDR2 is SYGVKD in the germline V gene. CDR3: CAIREGIDTLIQYF. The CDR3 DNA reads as TGTGCCATCCGCGAGGGCATTGACACCCTGATTCAGTACTTC.

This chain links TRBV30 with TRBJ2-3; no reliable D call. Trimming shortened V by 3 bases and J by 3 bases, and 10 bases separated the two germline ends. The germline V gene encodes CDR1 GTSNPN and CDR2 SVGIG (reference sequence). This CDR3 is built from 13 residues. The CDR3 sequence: CAWSWRLTDTQYF. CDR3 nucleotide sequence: TGTGCCTGGAGCTGGCGACTTACAGATACGCAGTATTTT.

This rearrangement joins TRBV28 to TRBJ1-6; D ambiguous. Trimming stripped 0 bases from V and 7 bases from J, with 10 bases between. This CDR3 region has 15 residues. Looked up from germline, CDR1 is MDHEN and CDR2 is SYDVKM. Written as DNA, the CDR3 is TGTGCCAGCAGTTTATGGCAGGCAACGAATTCACCCCTCCACTTT. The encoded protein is CASSLWQATNSPLHF. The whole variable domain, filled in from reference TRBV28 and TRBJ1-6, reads DVKVTQSSRYLVKRTGEKVFLECVQDMDHENMFWYRQDPGLGLRLIYFSYDVKMKEKGDIPEGYSVSREKKERFSLILESASTNQTSMYLCASSLWQATNSPLHFGNGTRLTVT.

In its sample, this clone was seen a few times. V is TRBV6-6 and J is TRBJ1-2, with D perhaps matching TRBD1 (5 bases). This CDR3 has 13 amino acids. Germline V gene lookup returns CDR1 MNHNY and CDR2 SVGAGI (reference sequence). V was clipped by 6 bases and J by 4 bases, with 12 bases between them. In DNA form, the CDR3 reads TGTGCCAGCAGACCCGAGACAGTCTATGGCTACACCTTC. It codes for CASRPETVYGYTF.

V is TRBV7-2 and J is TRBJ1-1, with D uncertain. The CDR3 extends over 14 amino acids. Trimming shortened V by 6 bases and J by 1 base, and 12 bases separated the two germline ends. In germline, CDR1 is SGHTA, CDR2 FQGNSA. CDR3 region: CASSRGWGNTEAFF. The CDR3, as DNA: TGTGCCAGCAGTCGGGGTTGGGGGAACACTGAAGCTTTCTTT. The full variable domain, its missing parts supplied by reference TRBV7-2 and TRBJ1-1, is GAGVSQSPSNKVTEKGKDVELRCDPISGHTALYWYRQSLGQGLEFLIYFQGNSAPDKSGLPSDRFSAERTGGSVSTLTIQRTQQEDSAVYLCASSRGWGNTEAFFGQGTRLTVV.

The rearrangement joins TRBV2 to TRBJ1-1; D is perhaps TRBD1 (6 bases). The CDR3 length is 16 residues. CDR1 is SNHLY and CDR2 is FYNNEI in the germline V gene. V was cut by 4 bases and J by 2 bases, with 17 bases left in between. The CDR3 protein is CASSVDRDINNTEAFF. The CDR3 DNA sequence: TGTGCCAGCAGTGTGGACCGGGACATAAACAACACTGAAGCTTTCTTT.

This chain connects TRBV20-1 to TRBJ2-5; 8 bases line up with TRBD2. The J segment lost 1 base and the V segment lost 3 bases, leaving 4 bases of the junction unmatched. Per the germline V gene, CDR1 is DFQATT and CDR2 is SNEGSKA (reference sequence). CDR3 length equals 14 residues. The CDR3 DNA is TGCAGTGCTAGTTTAGCGGGGCGCCAAGAGACCCAGTACTTC. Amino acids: CSASLAGRQETQYF.

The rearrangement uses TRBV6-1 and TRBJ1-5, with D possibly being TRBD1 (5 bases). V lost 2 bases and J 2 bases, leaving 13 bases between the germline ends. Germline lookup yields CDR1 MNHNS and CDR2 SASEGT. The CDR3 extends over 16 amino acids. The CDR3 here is CASSEMGGLGNQPQHF. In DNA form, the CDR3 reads TGTGCCAGCAGTGAAATGGGGGGGTTGGGCAATCAGCCCCAGCATTTT.

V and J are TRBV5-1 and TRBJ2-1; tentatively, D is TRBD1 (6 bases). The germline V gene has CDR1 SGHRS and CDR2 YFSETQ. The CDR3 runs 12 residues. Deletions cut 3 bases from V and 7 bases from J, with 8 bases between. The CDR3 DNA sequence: TGCGCCAGCAGCTCAAGGGGGAATGAGCAGTTCTTC. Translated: CASSSRGNEQFF.

In DNA, the CDR3 is TGTGCCAGCAGCCCGCCCGGACAGGGAGAAATCTACGAGCAGTACTTC. This gives the protein CASSPPGQGEIYEQYF. The V call is TRBV3-1 (or the pseudogene TRBV3-2), the J call TRBJ2-7; 8 bases fit TRBD1. Germline values: CDR1 LGHDT, CDR2 YNNKEL (reference sequence). After removal of 4 bases from V and 3 bases from J, the junction contained 11 bases not matched to a gene. CDR3 length equals 16 residues.

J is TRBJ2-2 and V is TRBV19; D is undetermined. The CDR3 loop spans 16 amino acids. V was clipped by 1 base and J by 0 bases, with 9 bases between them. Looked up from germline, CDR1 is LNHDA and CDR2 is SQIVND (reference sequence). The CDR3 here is CASSIAGTANTGELFF. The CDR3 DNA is TGTGCCAGTAGTATAGCCGGCACAGCGAACACCGGGGAGCTGTTTTTT.

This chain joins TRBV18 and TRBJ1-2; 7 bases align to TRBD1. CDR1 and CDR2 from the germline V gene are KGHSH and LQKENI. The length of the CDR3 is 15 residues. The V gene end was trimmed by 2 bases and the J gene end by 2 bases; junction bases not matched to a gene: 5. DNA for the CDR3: TGTGCCAGCTCACCAACGCAGGGGGGAAACTATGGCTACACCTTC. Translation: CASSPTQGGNYGYTF.

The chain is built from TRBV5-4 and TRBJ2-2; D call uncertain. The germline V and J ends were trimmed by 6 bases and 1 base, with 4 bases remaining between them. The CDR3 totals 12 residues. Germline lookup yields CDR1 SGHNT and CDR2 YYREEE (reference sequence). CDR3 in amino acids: CASNKNTGELFF. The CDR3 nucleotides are TGTGCCAGCAACAAGAACACCGGGGAGCTGTTTTTT.

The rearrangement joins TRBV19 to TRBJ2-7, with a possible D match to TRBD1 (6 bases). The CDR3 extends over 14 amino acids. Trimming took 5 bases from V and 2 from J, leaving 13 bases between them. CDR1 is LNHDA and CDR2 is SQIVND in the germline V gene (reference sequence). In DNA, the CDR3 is TGTGCCAGTAGTTTTCGGGACAACACCTACGAGCAGTACTTC. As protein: CASSFRDNTYEQYF.

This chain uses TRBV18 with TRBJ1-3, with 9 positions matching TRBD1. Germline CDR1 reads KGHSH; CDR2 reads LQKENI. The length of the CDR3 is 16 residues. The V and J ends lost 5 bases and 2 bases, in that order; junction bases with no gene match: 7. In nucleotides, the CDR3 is TGTGCCAGCTCAGAACCGGGACAGGGCACTGGAAACACCATATATTTT. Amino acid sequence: CASSEPGQGTGNTIYF.

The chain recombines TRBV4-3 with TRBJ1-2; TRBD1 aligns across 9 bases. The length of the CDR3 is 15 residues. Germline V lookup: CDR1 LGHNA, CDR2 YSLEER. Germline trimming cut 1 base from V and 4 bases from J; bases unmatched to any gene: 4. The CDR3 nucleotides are TGCGCCAGCAGCCAAGGGGACAGGGCCCCCTATGGCTACACCTTC. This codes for CASSQGDRAPYGYTF.